The rows below give T cell receptor beta chains drawn from one sample of a study of blood T cells in healthy people across ages. Using its own MiXCR run on the 5' RACE reads, TCRdb lists one record per CDR3 protein. The data show 850,000 to 1,000,000 distinct CDR3 sequences, roughly 52% seen once. Material: blood. These receptor sequences come from a man aged 30-40 years in good health. Both conserved end residues are part of each CDR3. The D gene is left open where the match is weak. A clone size is listed for some rows: how often the clone was seen (once, few, many), or a class if it is expanded.

J,size,D,V,CDR3,DNA
TRBJ2-6,many,NA,TRBV4-2,CASSGGDSSGANVLTF,TGTGCCAGCAGCGGGGGAGATAGCTCTGGGGCCAACGTCCTGACTTTC
TRBJ1-5,NA,TRBD1,TRBV12-3/TRBV12-4,CASTRTGVNQPQHF,TGTGCCAGCACCCGGACAGGGGTCAATCAGCCCCAGCATTTT
TRBJ2-3,NA,TRBD2,TRBV5-6,CASSLGASGGPTDTQYF,TGTGCCAGCAGCTTGGGGGCTAGCGGGGGCCCCACAGATACGCAGTATTTT
TRBJ2-5,NA,NA,TRBV6-2/TRBV6-3,CASSYSDSQETQYF,TGTGCCAGCAGTTACTCTGACAGCCAAGAGACCCAGTACTTC
TRBJ1-2,NA,NA,TRBV12-3/TRBV12-4,CASSPDSMGGYTF,TGTGCCAGCAGCCCTGACTCAATGGGTGGCTACACCTTC
TRBJ1-1,NA,TRBD1,TRBV11-3,CASSSRQGNTEAFF,TGTGCCAGCAGCTCCCGACAGGGGAACACTGAAGCTTTCTTT
TRBJ1-1,NA,NA,TRBV20-1,CSAREGGRGTEAFF,TGCAGTGCTAGAGAGGGGGGGAGAGGTACTGAAGCTTTCTTT
TRBJ1-6,many,NA,TRBV6-1,CASGGSSYNSPLHF,TGTGCCAGCGGGGGTAGCTCCTATAATTCACCCCTCCACTTT
TRBJ2-7,NA,NA,TRBV6-5,CASSYSVVPHRRLYEQYF,TGTGCCAGCAGTTACTCGGTAGTCCCTCACAGGCGTCTCTACGAGCAGTACTTC
TRBJ2-7,few,NA,TRBV20-1,CSAPGQNYEQYF,TGCAGTGCCCCCGGACAGAACTACGAGCAGTACTTC
TRBJ1-5,few,NA,TRBV6-5,CASSPGRRSNQPQHF,TGTGCCAGCAGTCCCGGGAGGAGATCCAATCAGCCCCAGCATTTT
TRBJ2-3,NA,NA,TRBV7-9,CASSLIRLTSTDTQYF,TGTGCCAGCAGCTTAATCCGGCTAACTAGCACAGATACGCAGTATTTT
TRBJ2-3,once,NA,TRBV6-4,CASRAGGGSDTQYF,TGTGCCAGCAGGGCCGGGGGTGGATCAGATACGCAGTATTTT
TRBJ2-1,NA,TRBD2,TRBV7-8,CASSFGLAGNEQFF,TGTGCCAGCAGCTTCGGACTAGCAGGCAATGAGCAGTTCTTC
TRBJ2-7,NA,TRBD2,TRBV20-1,CSAPGYAAGGYEQYF,TGCAGTGCCCCCGGGTATGCAGCGGGGGGCTACGAGCAGTACTTC
TRBJ1-6,NA,NA,TRBV7-2,CASSSKPSPLHF,TGTGCCAGCAGCTCCAAGCCTTCACCCCTCCACTTT
TRBJ1-1,NA,NA,TRBV6-5,CASSYAPRGTEAFF,TGTGCCAGCAGTTACGCCCCGAGGGGCACTGAAGCTTTCTTT
TRBJ2-7,NA,NA,TRBV18,CASSPYKEYEQYF,TGTGCCAGCTCACCATACAAGGAATACGAGCAGTACTTC
TRBJ1-1,once,TRBD1,TRBV12-3/TRBV12-4,CASSPRGGHTEAFF,TGTGCCAGCAGTCCGAGAGGGGGCCACACTGAAGCTTTCTTT
TRBJ2-1,NA,TRBD2,TRBV12-3/TRBV12-4,CASSVERGWEQFF,TGTGCCAGCAGTGTGGAGCGGGGGTGGGAGCAGTTCTTC
TRBJ1-5,NA,NA,TRBV15,CATSRDLGPQPQHF,TGTGCCACCAGCAGAGATCTGGGCCCTCAGCCCCAGCATTTT
TRBJ2-3,few,NA,TRBV29-1,CSVEGLPTQYF,TGCAGCGTCGAAGGACTACCTACGCAGTATTTT
TRBJ2-2,NA,NA,TRBV28,CASSVPEAGELFF,TGTGCCAGCAGTGTCCCGGAGGCCGGGGAGCTGTTTTTT
TRBJ2-3,NA,TRBD2,TRBV7-3,CASSLGLAGGQADTQYF,TGTGCCAGCAGCTTGGGACTAGCGGGGGGGCAGGCAGATACGCAGTATTTT
TRBJ2-7,many,NA,TRBV7-2,CASSLSHEQYF,TGTGCCAGCAGCTTAAGCCACGAGCAGTACTTC
TRBJ2-5,few,NA,TRBV29-1,CSVEDDSLEQYF,TGCAGCGTTGAAGACGACTCTTTGGAGCAGTACTTC
TRBJ2-7,NA,NA,TRBV6-6,CASRFRDNYEQYF,TGTGCCAGCAGGTTCCGGGACAACTACGAGCAGTACTTC
TRBJ2-3,many,NA,TRBV6-5,CASSYGQGSTDTQYF,TGTGCCAGCAGTTACGGTCAGGGATCCACAGATACGCAGTATTTT
TRBJ2-2,NA,TRBD2,TRBV20-1,CSATPGGSWTGELFF,TGCAGTGCTACCCCGGGAGGCAGTTGGACCGGGGAGCTGTTTTTT
TRBJ1-5,NA,NA,TRBV5-6,CASSLRGLGVTPQHF,TGTGCCAGCAGCTTGAGGGGTTTGGGAGTTACGCCCCAGCATTTT
TRBJ2-3,few,NA,TRBV29-1,CSVVRQGSLRSTDTQYF,TGCAGCGTTGTGAGGCAGGGCTCCTTAAGGAGCACAGATACGCAGTATTTT
TRBJ2-7,few,NA,TRBV29-1,CSVEKGTYEQYF,TGCAGCGTTGAAAAGGGAACCTACGAGCAGTACTTC
TRBJ2-3,NA,TRBD1,TRBV29-1,CSVALGRQGVGTDTQYF,TGCAGCGTTGCCCTAGGTAGACAGGGTGTTGGCACAGATACGCAGTATTTT
TRBJ1-1,NA,NA,TRBV27,CASSLRGISNTEAFF,TGTGCCAGCAGTTTGAGGGGAATTTCGAACACTGAAGCTTTCTTT